This T cell receptor beta chain was obtained from a study of untreated major depressive disorder. Participants were all of European descent. Donors lacked major illness, comorbidities, regular medication, drug use, or heavy drinking. Around 30 ml of peripheral blood was collected per donor. CD4+ T cells were isolated from thawed PBMCs by magnetic negative selection. With 6 bases clipped from V and 8 bases from J, the junction kept 15 bases outside the gene matches. This CDR3 has 16 residues. Germline values: CDR1 SEHNR, CDR2 FQNEAQ (reference sequence). Produced via immunoSEQ multiplex PCR; TCRdb's table is partial and in-frame only. The sample has 20,000 to 25,000 clones; approximately 87% are singletons.

This sequence joins TRBV7-9 and TRBJ1-2; 10 positions agree with TRBD1. The TCR comes from a woman in her 30s in good health. The sequencing input was CD4+ T cells from PBMCs. The CDR3 sequence: CASSSSGTGVSSGYTF. The DNA for the CDR3 is TGTGCCAGCAGTTCCTCGGGGACAGGGGTGTCGTCCGGCTACACCTTC.